The rows below give T cell receptor beta chains drawn from one sample of a study of blood T cell repertoires in COVID-19. Assay used: immunoSEQ multiplex PCR; TCRdb lists only in-frame clones, some missing. The sample carries about 130,000 clones, approximately 82% recorded once. The sample taken for sequencing was peripheral blood. These receptor sequences come from a man between 40 and 49 years old with active or convalescent COVID-19. The CDR3 runs from the conserved cysteine through the conserved F or W. Fields, in order: V gene, clone size, D gene, J gene, CDR3 DNA, CDR3 protein. A D gene is named only where the DNA matches it firmly. Size tells how often a clone was seen (once, few, many) or the class of an expanded clone, and some rows leave it out.

TRBV7-2	NA	TRBD1	TRBJ2-2	TGTGCCAGCAGCTTAAGACAGGGCGGCACCGGGGAGCTGTTTTTT	CASSLRQGGTGELFF
TRBV7-9	NA	TRBD1	TRBJ1-5	TGTGCCAGCAGCATGTCGGGACAGGTAAATCAGCCCCAGCATTTT	CASSMSGQVNQPQHF
TRBV5-1	few	NA	TRBJ2-7	TGCGCCAGCAGCTTAACCCTCCGTACACCGGGACACTTCTACGAGCAGTACTTC	CASSLTLRTPGHFYEQYF
TRBV30	NA	TRBD1	TRBJ2-7	TGTGCCATCCGGACAGGGGTAGGCGAGCAGTACTTC	CAIRTGVGEQYF
TRBV5-6	NA	NA	TRBJ2-5	TGTGCCAGCAGCATACAAGAGACCCAGTACTTC	CASSIQETQYF
TRBV3-1/TRBV3-2	NA	NA	TRBJ2-3	TGTGCCAGCAGTCTTCCAATTACGGGAAGCACAGATACGCAGTATTTT	CASSLPITGSTDTQYF
TRBV12-3/TRBV12-4	once	NA	TRBJ2-1	TGTGCCAGCAGCCCCGCCGGCAGGGAATATCGGTTCTTC	CASSPAGREYRFF
TRBV14	NA	TRBD2	TRBJ2-2	TGTGCCAGCAGCCAACTCGGGGGGGCCGCCGGGGAGCTGTTTTTT	CASSQLGGAAGELFF
TRBV12-3/TRBV12-4	NA	TRBD1	TRBJ1-1	TGTGCCAGCAGTAGAGGACAGGGTAAAGCTTTCTTT	CASSRGQGKAFF
TRBV3-1/TRBV3-2	NA	NA	TRBJ1-5	TGTGCCAGCAGCCAAGATAGGGGGTTTTATAGCAATCAGCCCCAGCATTTT	CASSQDRGFYSNQPQHF
TRBV5-1	NA	TRBD1	TRBJ1-1	TGCGCCAGCAGCTTGAACAGGGGGGGCACCACTGAAGCTTTCTTT	CASSLNRGGTTEAFF
TRBV27	NA	TRBD1	TRBJ2-1	TGTGCCAGCAAACCGGGACAGGGGGTCGGTGAGCAGTTCTTC	CASKPGQGVGEQFF
TRBV15	few	NA	TRBJ1-5	TGTGCCACCAGCAGAGATAAGGGGAGCAATCAGCCCCAGCATTTT	CATSRDKGSNQPQHF
TRBV2	NA	NA	TRBJ2-2	TGTGCCAGCAGTGAAGCGGGGGCAGCCAACACCGGGGAGCTGTTTTTT	CASSEAGAANTGELFF
TRBV21-1	NA	NA	TRBJ1-1	TGTGCCACCTTTCCCCCCAGGTGTTGTATGAACACTGAAGCTTTCTTT	CATFPPRCCMNTEAFF
TRBV6-6	NA	TRBD1	TRBJ2-5	TGTGCCAGCAGTATCCCCGGGACAGGGGGGGAGACCCAGTACTTC	CASSIPGTGGETQYF
TRBV10-1	NA	TRBD1	TRBJ2-1	TGCGCCAGCAGTACTAGACGCGAGACAGGGTTATACAATGAGCAGTTCTTC	CASSTRRETGLYNEQFF
TRBV20-1	NA	NA	TRBJ2-5	TGCAGTGCTAGACTACAAGAGACCCAGTACTTC	CSARLQETQYF
TRBV6-5	NA	NA	TRBJ2-1	TGTGCCAGCAGAACCATGCCGGGACGGGAGCAACAGTTCTTC	CASRTMPGREQQFF
TRBV10-2	NA	TRBD1	TRBJ1-2	TGCGCCAGCAGCAACCGGGACAGGGGGGCTGGAGACTATGGCTACACCTTC	CASSNRDRGAGDYGYTF
TRBV6-5	NA	NA	TRBJ2-1	TGTGCCAGCAGCCCGGGCAGGGTGCTCCTCAATGAGCAGTTCTTC	CASSPGRVLLNEQFF
TRBV2	once	NA	TRBJ1-3	TGTGCCAGCGGGCAGGGAAACACCATATATTTT	CASGQGNTIYF
TRBV15	NA	TRBD2	TRBJ2-1	TGTGCCACCAGCAGAGATTCTTCGGGGGGATACAATGAGCAGTTCTTC	CATSRDSSGGYNEQFF
TRBV9	NA	NA	TRBJ1-1	TGTGCCAGCAGCGCCGGTTCCAACACTGAAGCTTTCTTT	CASSAGSNTEAFF
TRBV20-1	NA	NA	TRBJ1-2	TGCAGTGCTAGTCAGGCCCTACCTACCACCTTC	CSASQALPTTF
TRBV27	NA	NA	TRBJ2-1	TGTGCCAGCAGTCCCGAGTTTACCCGCTACAATGAGCAGTTCTTC	CASSPEFTRYNEQFF
TRBV19	NA	NA	TRBJ1-5	TGTGCCAGTAGTATAAATGCACAGTCCAATCAGCCCCAGCATTTT	CASSINAQSNQPQHF
TRBV19	NA	TRBD1	TRBJ2-2	TGTGCCAGTAGTCCGATCAGGACAGGGGTGTATGCCGGGGAGCTGTTTTTT	CASSPIRTGVYAGELFF
TRBV2	NA	TRBD1	TRBJ1-4	TGTGCCAGCAGGGCCACCGGGACAGAGAATGAAAAACTGTTTTTT	CASRATGTENEKLFF
TRBV3-1/TRBV3-2	NA	NA	TRBJ2-5	TGTGCCAGCAGCCAAGATGGGTCTCGCGGGGTGTTGGAGACCCAGTACTTC	CASSQDGSRGVLETQYF
TRBV9	once	NA	TRBJ2-1	TGTGCCAGCAGCGCAACCTTGCACTATGAGCAGTTCTTC	CASSATLHYEQFF
TRBV9	once	NA	TRBJ2-5	TGTGCCAGCAGCGTATTCCTAGCGCCTCAAGAGACCCAGTACTTC	CASSVFLAPQETQYF
TRBV2	NA	NA	TRBJ2-1	TGTGCCAGCAGATCGCCCAGGGGAGTCGATGAGCAGTTCTTC	CASRSPRGVDEQFF
TRBV5-1	NA	NA	TRBJ1-4	TGCGCCAGCAGCTTGGAAGGGACAAAAACTAATGAAAAACTGTTTTTT	CASSLEGTKTNEKLFF
TRBV4-2	once	TRBD1	TRBJ1-2	TGTGCCAGCAGCCAAGATGACAGGGGCAACTATGGCTACACCTTC	CASSQDDRGNYGYTF
TRBV7-2	NA	TRBD1	TRBJ2-5	TGTGCCAGCAGCTCACAGGGGCCTCCAGGGACCCAGTACTTC	CASSSQGPPGTQYF
TRBV9	NA	NA	TRBJ1-4	TGTGCCAGCAGCGTAGGAAACTCTAACTACGGGGAGGAAAAACTGTTTTTT	CASSVGNSNYGEEKLFF
TRBV11-3	NA	TRBD1	TRBJ2-2	TGTGCCAGCAGCCCCGGGACAGGGACCCCCGGGGAGCTGTTTTTT	CASSPGTGTPGELFF
TRBV25-1	NA	NA	TRBJ1-1	TGTGCCAGCAGTGAATCCGGGAACACTGAAGCTTTCTTT	CASSESGNTEAFF
TRBV9	NA	NA	TRBJ1-6	TGTGCCAGCAGCGTGAGGGCCGGGGGGCTGGATTCACCCCTCCACTTT	CASSVRAGGLDSPLHF
TRBV18	NA	NA	TRBJ1-1	TGTGCCAGCTCACAGGGGGAGAACACTGAAGCTTTCTTT	CASSQGENTEAFF
TRBV19	NA	NA	TRBJ1-5	TGTGCCAGTAGTATTGGGGCAGCGGGGCAGCCCCAGCATTTT	CASSIGAAGQPQHF
TRBV5-1	NA	NA	TRBJ2-6	TGCGCCAGCAGCCTGAGCTCTGGGGCCAACGTCCTGACTTTC	CASSLSSGANVLTF
TRBV7-9	NA	NA	TRBJ1-4	TGTGCCAGCAGCTTAGGGAGGGTTTCAGATGAAAAACTGTTTTTT	CASSLGRVSDEKLFF
TRBV27	NA	NA	TRBJ1-5	TGTGCCACCAAAGGTCTCGGTGACTATAGCAATCAGCCCCAGCATTTT	CATKGLGDYSNQPQHF
TRBV9	NA	NA	TRBJ2-5	TGTGCCAGCAGCGTACATCCGCAGGAGACCCAGTACTTC	CASSVHPQETQYF
TRBV4-2	NA	TRBD2	TRBJ2-5	TGTGCCAGCAGCCAAGAGGGGACTAGCGGGGGAGGACAAGAGACCCAGTACTTC	CASSQEGTSGGGQETQYF
TRBV6-2/TRBV6-3	NA	NA	TRBJ2-1	TGTGCCAGCAGACCTCCGGGGGTAGGTATCGATGAGCAGTTCTTC	CASRPPGVGIDEQFF